The clone carrying this TCR beta chain turned up a few times. Its antigen is unidentified. The data were obtained in a study of cytomegalovirus exposure and HLA in healthy donors. Whole-study results and caveats: A later analysis showed HLA-associated TCR beta chains outstripping equally common others in clonal expansion. Indistinguishability led to the exclusion of some V segments, TRBV6-2 and TRBV6-3 included.

The primer mix had 60 Vbeta and 13 Jbeta primers. Data came from immunoSEQ multiplex PCR; TCRdb stores just in-frame clones and leaves some out. Counted here are 100,000 or so clones, 50% to 70% occurring once; the ten biggest clones make up more than 4.5%. Per the germline V gene, CDR1 is SNHLY and CDR2 is FYNNEI. Trimming took off 8 bases at V and 1 base at J, with 6 bases between the two ends. CDR3 length: 11 residues. This chain uses TRBV2 with TRBJ2-7; D gene ambiguous. Source material: PBMCs. The TCR originated in a human donor in good health. The CDR3: CASAQSYEQYF. The CDR3 DNA follows: TGTGCCAGCGCACAGTCCTACGAGCAGTACTTC.